This T cell receptor beta chain was identified in a study of cytomegalovirus exposure and HLA in healthy donors. PCR amplification relied on 60 Vbeta primers (plus 13 Jbeta primers). Only in-frame clones appear in the TCRdb table, and some are missing; sequencing was by immunoSEQ multiplex PCR. The profile covers 150,000 or so clones, with around 70% appearing a single time and roughly 7% taken by the ten largest. The CDR3 sequence is 16 residues long. V was pared by 2 bases and J by 2 bases, with 11 bases between. The germline CDR1 and CDR2 sequences are SGHDT and YYEEEE. Donors were ostensibly healthy at sampling, although undocumented immune exposures were probable.

This TCR derives from a male donor in good health and CMV-seronegative. The chain carries TRBV5-6 and TRBJ2-6; D gene uncertain. The source material was PBMCs. CDR3 sequence (DNA): TGTGCCAGCAGCTTACTATTGGGTACTGGGGCCAACGTCCTGACTTTC. This gives the protein CASSLLLGTGANVLTF.